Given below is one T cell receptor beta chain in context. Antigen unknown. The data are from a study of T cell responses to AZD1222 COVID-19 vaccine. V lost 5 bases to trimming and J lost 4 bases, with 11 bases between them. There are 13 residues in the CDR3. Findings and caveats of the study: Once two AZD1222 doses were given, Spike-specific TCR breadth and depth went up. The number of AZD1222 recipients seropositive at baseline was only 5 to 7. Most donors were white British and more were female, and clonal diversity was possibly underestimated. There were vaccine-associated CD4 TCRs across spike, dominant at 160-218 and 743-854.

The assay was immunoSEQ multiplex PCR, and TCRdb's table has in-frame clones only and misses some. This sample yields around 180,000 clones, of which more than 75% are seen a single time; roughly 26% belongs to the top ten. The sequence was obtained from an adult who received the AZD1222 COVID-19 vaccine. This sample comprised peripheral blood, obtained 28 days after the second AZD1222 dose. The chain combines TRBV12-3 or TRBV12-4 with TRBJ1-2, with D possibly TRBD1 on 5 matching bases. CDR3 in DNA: TGTGCCAGCAGTCCCTCGGGGCTCTATGGCTACACCTTC. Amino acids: CASSPSGLYGYTF.